The present entry profiles one TCR beta chain with its context. Its binding antigen is unknown. Base qualities are not provided; no much larger clone lies one nucleotide away. These data belong to a study of cytomegalovirus exposure and HLA in healthy donors (dated by TCRdb to 2016 to 2017). Turning to the overall study: According to a later analysis, one platform produced both the roughly 120 validation repertoires and the 730 or so repertoires of the first cohort. The study was designed to test whether signatures of past pathogen exposure could be identified by cataloging public T cell receptors. Besides the first cohort of more than 650 subjects, a separate validation cohort made up of around 120 different subjects was used. To predict cytomegalovirus infection status, the study combined high-throughput TCR immunosequencing, statistical association of individual TCRs with disease status, and machine learning. Overall study results and their limits: A later analysis found that TCRs clustered in the first cohort also tended to co-occur in the approximately 120 validation repertoires, with approximately 93% of cluster scores above 0. A total of about 180 TCR beta chains were listed by the study as associated with cytomegalovirus. The validation cohort had no HLA typing available for a later analysis, so co-occurrence within that cohort was assessed over all 130 or so repertoires. In vitro tests confirmed that a few of the cytomegalovirus-associated TCR beta chains recognize cytomegalovirus antigens. The authors suggested that the approach could potentially be extended to other disease states and immunological phenotypes. Most TCR sequences were seen in very few donors, while some public TCRs were found in many individuals. The classifier was reported to diagnose cytomegalovirus status with high specificity and sensitivity in both the original cohort and the validation cohort.

Looking up the germline V gene yields CDR1 SGHRS and CDR2 YFSETQ. V drops 0 bases and J drops 4 bases, leaving 10 bases in between. Inclusive of the bounding cysteine and phenylalanine, the CDR3 is 14 residues long. The entry retains the CDR3 DNA only, 42 bases that are in frame from base 1. Library prep was done by the immunoSEQ multiplex PCR assay. Per the source publication's procedure: A statistical classification framework was built to diagnose cytomegalovirus status from the catalog of TCR beta chain sequences. TCRdb retrieved this table from immuneACCESS and kept in-frame rearrangements only. Not all clones are present; in checked studies, unresolved V genes account for under half, and no reason is known for the remainder. The D gene and trimming were derived from the DNA, and the V and J assignments and clone size from that table. The sample records around 300,000 clones, roughly 90% of which are singletons. Roughly 1% of the sample is in the top ten clones.

The donors were included in the validation cohort of 120 subjects, a group kept apart from the roughly 730-subject first cohort. Rearrangement joined TRBV5-1 to TRBJ1-2, with the D gene not clear enough to name. Sequencing was carried out using PBMCs. This TCR was recovered from a woman aged 18-35 years in good health and CMV-seronegative. The bases read TGCGCCAGCAGCTTGGTGGGCCGCATCTATGGCTACACCTTC. It translates as CASSLVGRIYGYTF.